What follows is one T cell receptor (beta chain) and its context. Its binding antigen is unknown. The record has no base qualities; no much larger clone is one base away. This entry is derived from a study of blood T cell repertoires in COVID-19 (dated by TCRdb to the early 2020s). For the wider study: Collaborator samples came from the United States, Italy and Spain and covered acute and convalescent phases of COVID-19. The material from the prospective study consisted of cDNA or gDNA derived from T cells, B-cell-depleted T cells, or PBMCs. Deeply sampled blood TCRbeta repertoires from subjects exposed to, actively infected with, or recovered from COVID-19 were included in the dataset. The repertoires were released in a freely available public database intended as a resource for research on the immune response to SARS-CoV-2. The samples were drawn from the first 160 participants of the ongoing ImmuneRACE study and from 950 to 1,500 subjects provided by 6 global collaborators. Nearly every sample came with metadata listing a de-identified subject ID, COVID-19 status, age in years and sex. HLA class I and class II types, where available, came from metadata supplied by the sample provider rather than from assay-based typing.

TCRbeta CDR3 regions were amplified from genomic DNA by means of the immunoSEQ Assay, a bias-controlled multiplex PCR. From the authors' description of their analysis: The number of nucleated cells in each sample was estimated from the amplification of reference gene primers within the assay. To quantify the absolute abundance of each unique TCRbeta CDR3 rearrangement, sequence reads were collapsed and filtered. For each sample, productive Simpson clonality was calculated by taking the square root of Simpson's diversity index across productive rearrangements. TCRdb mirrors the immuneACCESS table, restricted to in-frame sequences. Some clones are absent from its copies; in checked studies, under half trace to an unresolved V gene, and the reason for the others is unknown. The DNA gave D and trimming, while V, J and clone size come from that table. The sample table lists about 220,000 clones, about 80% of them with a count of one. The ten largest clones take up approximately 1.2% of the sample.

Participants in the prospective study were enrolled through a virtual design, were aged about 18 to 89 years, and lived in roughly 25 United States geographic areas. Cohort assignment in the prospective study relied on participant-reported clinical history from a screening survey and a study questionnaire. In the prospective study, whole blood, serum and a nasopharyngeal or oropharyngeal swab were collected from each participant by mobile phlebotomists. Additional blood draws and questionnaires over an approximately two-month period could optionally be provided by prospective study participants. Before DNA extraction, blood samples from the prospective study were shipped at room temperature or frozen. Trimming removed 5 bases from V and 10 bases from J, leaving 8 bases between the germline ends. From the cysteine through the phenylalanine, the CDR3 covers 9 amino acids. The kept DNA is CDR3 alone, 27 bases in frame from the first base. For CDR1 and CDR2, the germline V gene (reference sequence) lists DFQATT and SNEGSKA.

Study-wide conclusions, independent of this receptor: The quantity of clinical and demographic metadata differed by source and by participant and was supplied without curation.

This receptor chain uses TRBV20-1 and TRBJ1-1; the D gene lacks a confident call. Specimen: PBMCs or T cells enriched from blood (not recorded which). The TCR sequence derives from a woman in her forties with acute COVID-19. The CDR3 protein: CSAGAGAFF. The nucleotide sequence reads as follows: TGCAGTGCTGGTGCAGGAGCTTTCTTT.